The clone carrying this T cell receptor beta chain has a handful of counts. What it binds is unknown. This CDR3 spans 15 amino acids. Germline V gene data show CDR1 as SGHTA and CDR2 as FQGNSA. Trimming pared 4 bases from V and 0 bases from J, leaving 13 bases between. The sample originates from a study of T cell repertoires and HLA-DP antigens. Across the whole study: CD4+ T cells were cocultured with HeLa cells expressing HLA-DP. Average DNA input: around 220 ng for CD137+CD4+ sorts, about 1,300 ng pre-culture.

Purity of the untouched CD4+ T cells was around 98%. Amplification used primers for 54 TRBV and 13 TRBJ segments. Using immunoSEQ multiplex PCR, the repertoire was profiled, and TCRdb retains in-frame clones only, with some absent. The repertoire holds 65,000 to 95,000 clones, with around 77% as singletons. The rearrangement links TRBV7-2 to TRBJ2-7; D unclear. The source material was CD4+ T cells from PBMCs. The sequence was obtained from a man in his sixties in good health and CMV-seronegative. The CDR3 nucleotides read TGTGCCAGCAGCTCGGTCGGCCTGAGCTCCTACGAGCAGTACTTC. Its translation: CASSSVGLSSYEQYF.